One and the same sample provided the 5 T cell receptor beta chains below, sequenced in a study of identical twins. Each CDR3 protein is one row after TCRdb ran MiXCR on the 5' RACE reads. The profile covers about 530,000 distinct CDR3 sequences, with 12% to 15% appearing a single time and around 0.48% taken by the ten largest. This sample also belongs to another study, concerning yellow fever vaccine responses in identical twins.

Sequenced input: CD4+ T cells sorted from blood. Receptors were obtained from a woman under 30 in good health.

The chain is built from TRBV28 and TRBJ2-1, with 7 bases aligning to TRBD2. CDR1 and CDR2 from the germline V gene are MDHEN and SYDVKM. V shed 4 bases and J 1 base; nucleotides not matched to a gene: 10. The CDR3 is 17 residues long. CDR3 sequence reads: CASSSAAGFRSYNEQFF. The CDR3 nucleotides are TGTGCCAGCAGTTCCGCAGCGGGGTTCAGATCCTACAATGAGCAGTTCTTC.

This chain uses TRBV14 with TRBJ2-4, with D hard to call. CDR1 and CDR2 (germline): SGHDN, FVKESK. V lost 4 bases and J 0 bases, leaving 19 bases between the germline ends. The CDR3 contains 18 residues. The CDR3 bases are TGTGCCAGCAGCCCGACTGGGGTGAAAGGGTCAGCCAAAAACATTCAGTACTTC. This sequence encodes CASSPTGVKGSAKNIQYF.

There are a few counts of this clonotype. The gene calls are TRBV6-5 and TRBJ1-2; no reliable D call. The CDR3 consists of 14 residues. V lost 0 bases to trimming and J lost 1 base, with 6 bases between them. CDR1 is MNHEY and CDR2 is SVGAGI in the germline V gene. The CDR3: CASSYSGSNYGYTF. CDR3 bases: TGTGCCAGCAGTTACTCGGGCAGTAACTATGGCTACACCTTC.

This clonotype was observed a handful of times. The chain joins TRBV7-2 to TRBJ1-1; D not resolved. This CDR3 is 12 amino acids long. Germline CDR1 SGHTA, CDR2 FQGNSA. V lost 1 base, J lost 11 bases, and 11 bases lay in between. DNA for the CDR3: TGTGCCAGCAGCTTAGGACTTGCCGGGGCTTTCTTT. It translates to CASSLGLAGAFF.

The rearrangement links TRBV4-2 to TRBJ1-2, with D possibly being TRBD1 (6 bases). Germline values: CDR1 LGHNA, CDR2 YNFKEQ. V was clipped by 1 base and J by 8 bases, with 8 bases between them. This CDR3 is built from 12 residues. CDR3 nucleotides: TGTGCCAGCAGCCAAGGGGGGCAGGGCTACACCTTC. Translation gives CASSQGGQGYTF.